The 8 T cell receptor beta chains in this list originate from one sample, sequenced in a study of control samples from healthy donors and cancer patients. The protocol was immunoSEQ multiplex PCR, while the TCRdb copy is restricted to in-frame clones and leaves out a portion. In the table there are approximately 79,000 clones, over 75% of which are singletons. Sequencing was done on a sample of blood. These receptors were taken from a man in his fifties or sixties in good health.

The genes are TRBV20-1 and TRBJ1-1; 7 bases align to TRBD1. The CDR3 consists of 12 residues. CDR1 is DFQATT, CDR2 SNEGSKA, per germline (reference sequence). The V segment lost 3 bases and the J segment 10 bases; nucleotides outside the gene matches: 8. The CDR3 here is CSASGQVVGAFF. In DNA form, the CDR3 reads TGCAGTGCTAGTGGACAGGTAGTAGGAGCTTTCTTT.

This chain connects TRBV7-9 to TRBJ2-5, with D possibly being TRBD1 or TRBD2 (5 bases each). The CDR3 is 15 amino acids. The V gene lost 5 bases and the J gene lost 1 base, with 14 bases spanning the gap. The germline V gene encodes CDR1 SEHNR and CDR2 FQNEAQ (reference sequence). The DNA of the CDR3 is TGTGCCAGCAGCCCTAAAATGAGGGGCCAAGAGACCCAGTACTTC. It codes for CASSPKMRGQETQYF.

Here the CDR3 DNA reads TGTGCCAGCAATGGAGGGGGGAACTATGGCTACACCTTC. It is translated as CASNGGGNYGYTF. V gene TRBV12-3 or TRBV12-4 combines with J gene TRBJ1-2; D perhaps matches TRBD1 (6 bases). Trimming left V 7 bases short and J 2 bases short, with 11 bases between. CDR3 length: 13 residues.

V and J are TRBV5-1 and TRBJ1-1; a weak D match, TRBD1 (5 bases). Trimming took 5 bases from V and 3 from J, leaving 8 bases between them. CDR1 and CDR2 (germline): SGHRS, YFSETQ. This CDR3 comprises 12 residues. CDR3 amino acids: CASSRGDTEAFF. For the CDR3, the DNA is TGCGCCAGCAGTCGGGGGGACACTGAAGCTTTCTTT.

The chain recombines TRBV24-1 with TRBJ2-2; D not certain. V was clipped by 0 bases and J by 6 bases, with 7 bases between them. The germline CDR1 and CDR2 sequences are KGHDR and SFDVKD. The CDR3 length is 14 residues. The CDR3, as DNA: TGTGCCACCAGTGATTTGAGAGAGGCCGGGGAGCTGTTTTTT. Amino acids: CATSDLREAGELFF.

In DNA, the CDR3 is TGCGCCAGCAGCCTCGACGGGACAGGGTCCTACGAGCAGTACTTC. This translates into CASSLDGTGSYEQYF. The chain couples TRBV4-3 to TRBJ2-7; 9 bases align to TRBD1. Per the germline V gene, CDR1 is LGHNA and CDR2 is YSLEER. The V gene end was trimmed by 4 bases and the J gene end by 1 base; junction bases not matched to a gene: 5. This CDR3 is 15 amino acids long.

The CDR3 loop reads CASSQASGDGYTF. The CDR3 coding sequence is TGCGCCAGCAGCCAAGCGTCAGGGGATGGCTACACCTTC. V gene TRBV4-1 combines with J gene TRBJ1-2, with a weak D call TRBD1 (6 bases). Germline CDR1 is MGHRA and CDR2 is YSYEKL. The CDR3 consists of 13 residues. Trimming removed 1 base at V and 6 bases at J, with 9 bases between.

The chain is built from TRBV6-4 and TRBJ2-1; tentatively, D is TRBD1 or TRBD2 (7 bases each). CDR3 length: 15 amino acids. Trimming removed 2 bases from V and 9 bases from J, with 17 bases in between. Looked up from germline, CDR1 is MRHNA and CDR2 is SNTAGT. The CDR3 loop reads CASSDTNRGGGEQFF. The CDR3 region has the DNA TGTGCCAGCAGTGACACCAACAGGGGAGGGGGTGAGCAGTTCTTC.